A selection of T cell receptor beta chains follows, all from one sample in a study of T cell responses to AZD1222 COVID-19 vaccine. Repertoires were generated with immunoSEQ multiplex PCR, while TCRdb's copy carries only in-frame clones and drops some. Of 130,000 to 150,000 clones listed, 89% are singletons. Material: peripheral blood, obtained 28 days after the second AZD1222 dose. Receptor source: an adult who received the AZD1222 COVID-19 vaccine. Both conserved end residues are part of each CDR3. The D gene is left open where the match is weak. Some rows mark clone size as missing; the rest say once, few, many or name a class of expanded clone.

J gene: TRBJ2-3; D gene: NA; clone size: NA; V gene: TRBV9; CDR3 protein: CASSPQTSTDTQYF; CDR3 DNA: TGTGCCAGCAGCCCCCAGACTAGCACAGATACGCAGTATTTT
J gene: TRBJ2-1; D gene: TRBD1; clone size: once; V gene: TRBV5-1; CDR3 protein: CASSLSGTGYNEQFF; CDR3 DNA: TGCGCCAGCAGCCTATCCGGGACAGGGTACAATGAGCAGTTCTTC
J gene: TRBJ1-1; D gene: TRBD1; clone size: NA; V gene: TRBV14; CDR3 protein: CASSQGTGVGHTEAFF; CDR3 DNA: TGTGCCAGCAGCCAAGGGACAGGGGTAGGTCACACTGAAGCTTTCTTT
J gene: TRBJ1-6; D gene: TRBD1; clone size: few; V gene: TRBV6-5; CDR3 protein: CASSYSTGDGSPLHF; CDR3 DNA: TGTGCCAGCAGTTACTCGACAGGGGATGGTTCACCCCTCCACTTT
J gene: TRBJ2-2; D gene: TRBD1; clone size: NA; V gene: TRBV6-4; CDR3 protein: CASSPRVPGQGVGELFF; CDR3 DNA: TGTGCCAGCAGTCCCAGAGTACCGGGACAGGGTGTCGGGGAGCTGTTTTTT
J gene: TRBJ2-1; D gene: NA; clone size: NA; V gene: TRBV18; CDR3 protein: CASSPRLGEQFF; CDR3 DNA: TGTGCCAGCTCACCCAGACTAGGTGAGCAGTTCTTC
J gene: TRBJ2-7; D gene: TRBD2; clone size: NA; V gene: TRBV6-2/TRBV6-3; CDR3 protein: CASSYLLAEYYEQYF; CDR3 DNA: TGTGCCAGCAGTTACCTCCTAGCGGAGTACTACGAGCAGTACTTC
J gene: TRBJ1-2; D gene: NA; clone size: NA; V gene: TRBV19; CDR3 protein: CASSIVGGPYRYTF; CDR3 DNA: TGTGCCAGTAGTATAGTGGGGGGCCCCTATCGCTACACCTTC
J gene: TRBJ1-1; D gene: NA; clone size: NA; V gene: TRBV18; CDR3 protein: CASSPTGGDTEAFF; CDR3 DNA: TGTGCCAGCTCGCCGACGGGGGGCGACACTGAAGCTTTCTTT
J gene: TRBJ2-7; D gene: TRBD2; clone size: NA; V gene: TRBV5-1; CDR3 protein: CASSSTGLAGVYEQYF; CDR3 DNA: TGCGCCAGCAGCTCTACGGGACTAGCGGGCGTATACGAGCAGTACTTC
J gene: TRBJ1-1; D gene: TRBD1; clone size: NA; V gene: TRBV6-5; CDR3 protein: CASESTGLRNTEAFF; CDR3 DNA: TGTGCCAGCGAATCGACAGGGCTGAGGAACACTGAAGCTTTCTTT
J gene: TRBJ2-7; D gene: NA; clone size: NA; V gene: TRBV25-1; CDR3 protein: CASSDRGGSYEQYF; CDR3 DNA: TGTGCCAGCAGCGACAGAGGGGGATCCTACGAGCAGTACTTC
J gene: TRBJ1-6; D gene: NA; clone size: NA; V gene: TRBV5-1; CDR3 protein: CASSLSGLFNSPLHF; CDR3 DNA: TGCGCCAGCAGCTTGTCCGGGCTGTTTAATTCACCCCTCCACTTT
J gene: TRBJ1-6; D gene: NA; clone size: NA; V gene: TRBV6-2/TRBV6-3; CDR3 protein: CASSHLSDGPSSYNSPLHF; CDR3 DNA: TGTGCCAGCAGCCACCTATCGGACGGCCCGAGCTCCTATAATTCACCCCTCCACTTT
J gene: TRBJ1-2; D gene: NA; clone size: NA; V gene: TRBV6-2/TRBV6-3; CDR3 protein: CASSYFRGANYGYTF; CDR3 DNA: TGTGCCAGCAGTTACTTCAGAGGCGCGAATTATGGCTACACCTTC
J gene: TRBJ1-2; D gene: NA; clone size: NA; V gene: TRBV19; CDR3 protein: CASSMGWDTYGYTF; CDR3 DNA: TGTGCCAGTAGTATGGGTTGGGACACCTATGGCTACACCTTC
J gene: TRBJ2-7; D gene: TRBD1; clone size: NA; V gene: TRBV5-4; CDR3 protein: CASSSPDRGNYEQYF; CDR3 DNA: TGTGCCAGCAGCAGCCCAGACAGGGGGAACTACGAGCAGTACTTC
J gene: TRBJ1-2; D gene: NA; clone size: NA; V gene: TRBV3-1/TRBV3-2; CDR3 protein: CASSQGATIHGYTF; CDR3 DNA: TGTGCCAGCAGCCAAGGTGCGACGATACATGGCTACACCTTC
J gene: TRBJ2-1; D gene: NA; clone size: NA; V gene: TRBV27; CDR3 protein: CASRLVGSPYNEQFF; CDR3 DNA: TGTGCCAGCCGCCTGGTTGGGTCCCCATACAATGAGCAGTTCTTC
J gene: TRBJ2-5; D gene: TRBD1; clone size: NA; V gene: TRBV4-3; CDR3 protein: CASSQDRRGTGEETQYF; CDR3 DNA: TGCGCCAGCAGCCAAGATAGGAGGGGGACAGGGGAAGAGACCCAGTACTTC
J gene: TRBJ2-5; D gene: NA; clone size: NA; V gene: TRBV21-1; CDR3 protein: CASISTGGAERETQYF; CDR3 DNA: TGTGCCAGCATTTCCACAGGGGGCGCAGAACGTGAGACCCAGTACTTC
J gene: TRBJ1-5; D gene: NA; clone size: NA; V gene: TRBV6-2/TRBV6-3; CDR3 protein: CASSSFSNQPQHF; CDR3 DNA: TGTGCCAGCAGTTCCTTCAGCAATCAGCCCCAGCATTTT
J gene: TRBJ2-1; D gene: NA; clone size: few; V gene: TRBV9; CDR3 protein: CASSEITRLAASEQFF; CDR3 DNA: TGTGCCAGCAGCGAAATAACCCGGTTAGCGGCAAGTGAGCAGTTCTTC